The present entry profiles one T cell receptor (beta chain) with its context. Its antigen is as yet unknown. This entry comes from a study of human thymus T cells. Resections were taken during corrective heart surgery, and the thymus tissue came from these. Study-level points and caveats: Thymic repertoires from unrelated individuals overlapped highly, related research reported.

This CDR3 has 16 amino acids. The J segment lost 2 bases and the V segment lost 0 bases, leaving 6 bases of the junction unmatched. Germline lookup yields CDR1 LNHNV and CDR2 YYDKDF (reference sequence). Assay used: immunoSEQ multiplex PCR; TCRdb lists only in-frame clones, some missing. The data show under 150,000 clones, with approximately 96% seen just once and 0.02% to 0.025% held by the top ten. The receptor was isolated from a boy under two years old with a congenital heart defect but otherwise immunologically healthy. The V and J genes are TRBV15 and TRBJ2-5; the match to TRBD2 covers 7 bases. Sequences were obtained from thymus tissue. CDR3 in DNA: TGTGCCACCAGCAGAGATGGGGCTAGCGGACAAGAGACCCAGTACTTC. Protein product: CATSRDGASGQETQYF.